Detailed here is one T cell receptor (beta chain). The target antigen is unknown. In germline, CDR1 is SGHNT, CDR2 YYREEE (reference sequence). V was pared by 4 bases and J by 5 bases, with 19 bases between. The CDR3 runs 16 residues. The data stem from a study of shared clonotypes between healthy human individuals. Study conclusions and caveats: Sequencing of the sorted subsets was shown by rarefaction to be incomplete despite large depth.

The table came from immunoSEQ multiplex PCR; TCRdb's copy has only in-frame clones and leaves some out. The profile shows some 1,400,000 clones, roughly 96% of them singletons. The receptor was isolated from a young man in good health. Sequenced input: naive CD4+ T cells sorted from blood. The subset denotes: CD45RA+ positively selected. V usage is TRBV5-4 and J usage is TRBJ2-1; D is uncertain. This CDR3 is CASSPRGGNSHNEQFF. For the CDR3, the DNA is TGTGCCAGCAGCCCCCGTGGTGGGAATTCTCACAATGAGCAGTTCTTC. Drawing the rest from reference TRBV5-4 and TRBJ2-1, the complete variable domain is ETGVTQSPTHLIKTRGQQVTLRCSSQSGHNTVSWYQQALGQGPQFIFQYYREEENGRGNFPPRFSGLQFPNYSSELNVNALELDDSALYLCASSPRGGNSHNEQFFGPGTRLTVL.